Included here is one T cell receptor (beta chain) sequence, with context. The record originates from a study of blood T cell repertoires in COVID-19. Study background: Samples representing acute and convalescent COVID-19 were sourced from the United States, Italy and Spain. PBMCs, B-cell-depleted T cells, or T cells were the source of the cDNA or gDNA that made up the material.

As originally analysed: Reference gene primer amplification yielded estimated nucleated cell counts. Produced via immunoSEQ multiplex PCR; TCRdb's table is partial and in-frame only. The D gene and trimming were derived from the DNA, and the V and J assignments and clone size from that table. Of tens of thousands of clones listed, nearly 90% were seen once; the top ten hold 3%. Germline-derived CDR1 and CDR2 are SGDLS and YYNGEE. V shed 0 bases and J 4 bases; nucleotides not matched to a gene: 6. The CDR3 spans 17 residues. V is TRBV9 and J is TRBJ2-1; 11 positions match TRBD2. The sequenced sample consisted of peripheral blood. The sequence was collected from a man aged 50-60 years with active COVID-19. CDR3 residues: CASSVAPTSGGYNEQFF. Here the CDR3 DNA reads TGTGCCAGCAGCGTAGCTCCCACTAGCGGGGGATACAATGAGCAGTTCTTC.